A selection of T cell receptor beta chains follows, all from one sample in a study of CD8 T cells in Susac syndrome. TCRdb processed the immunoSEQ multiplex PCR reads anew with MiXCR; each CDR3 protein has one entry. This repertoire shows roughly 130,000 distinct CDR3 sequences, approximately 95% found once; its top ten account for approximately 0.11%. The sequenced sample consisted of CD4+ T cells from PBMCs. The origin of the receptors is a human donor with multiple sclerosis. Both conserved end residues are part of each CDR3. The D gene is left open where the match is weak. The size field is filled for only some rows; it gives once, few, many or a size class.

V: TRBV2
J: TRBJ2-1
D: TRBD1
size: -
DNA: TGTGCCAGCACCGGACAGGGGTTGGATGAGCAGTTCTTC
CDR3: CASTGQGLDEQFF

V: TRBV5-1
J: TRBJ2-5
D: TRBD2
size: few
DNA: TGTGCCAGCAGCTTAGCAGCGGGGCAAGAGACCCAGTACTTC
CDR3: CASSLAAGQETQYF

V: TRBV11-2
J: TRBJ2-7
D: -
size: -
DNA: TGTGCCAGCAGCTTAGCGGACAGCTCCTACGAGCAGTACTTC
CDR3: CASSLADSSYEQYF

V: TRBV5-1
J: TRBJ1-5
D: -
size: -
DNA: TGCGCCAGCAGCTTGCAAGGACAGAAGAATCAGCCCCAGCATTTT
CDR3: CASSLQGQKNQPQHF

V: TRBV20-1
J: TRBJ2-3
D: -
size: -
DNA: TGCAGTGCTAGAGACCAAACCACAAGCACAGATACGCAGTATTTT
CDR3: CSARDQTTSTDTQYF

V: TRBV4-1
J: TRBJ2-7
D: -
size: -
DNA: TGCGCCAGCAGCCAAGATCCCGCCGGGACCTACGAGCAGTACTTC
CDR3: CASSQDPAGTYEQYF

V: TRBV28
J: TRBJ1-5
D: -
size: -
DNA: TGTGCCAGCAGCCTCGGGCCGCACAGGCCGCCCCAGCATTTT
CDR3: CASSLGPHRPPQHF

V: TRBV28
J: TRBJ1-6
D: -
size: -
DNA: TGTGCCAGCAGGTTCCTCCTTTCACCCCTCCACTTT
CDR3: CASRFLLSPLHF

V: TRBV7-9
J: TRBJ1-6
D: TRBD1
size: -
DNA: TGTGCCAGCAGTCAAGGGACAGGGTTTTATAATTCACCCCTCCACTTT
CDR3: CASSQGTGFYNSPLHF

V: TRBV7-8
J: TRBJ1-6
D: -
size: few
DNA: TGTGCCAGCAGCCCAGATTCGCAATCACCCCTCCACTTT
CDR3: CASSPDSQSPLHF

V: TRBV28
J: TRBJ1-6
D: -
size: -
DNA: TGTGCCACTTGGGGCAGGGCACAGAGCTCCTATAATTCACCCCTCCACTTT
CDR3: CATWGRAQSSYNSPLHF